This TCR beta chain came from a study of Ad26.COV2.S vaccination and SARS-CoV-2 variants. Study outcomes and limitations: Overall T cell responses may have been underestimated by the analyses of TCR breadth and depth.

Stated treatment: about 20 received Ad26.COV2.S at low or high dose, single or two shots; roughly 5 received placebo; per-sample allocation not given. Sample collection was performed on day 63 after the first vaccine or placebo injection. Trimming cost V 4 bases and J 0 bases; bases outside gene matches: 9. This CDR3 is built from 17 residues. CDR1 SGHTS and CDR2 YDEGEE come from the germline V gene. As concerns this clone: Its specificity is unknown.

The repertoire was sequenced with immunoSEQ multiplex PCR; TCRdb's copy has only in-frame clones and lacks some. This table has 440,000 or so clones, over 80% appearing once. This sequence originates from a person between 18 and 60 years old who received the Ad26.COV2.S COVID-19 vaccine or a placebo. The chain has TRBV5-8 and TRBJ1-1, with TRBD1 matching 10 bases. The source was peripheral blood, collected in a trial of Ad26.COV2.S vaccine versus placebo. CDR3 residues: CASSADRGPKMNTEAFF. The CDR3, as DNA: TGTGCCAGCAGCGCCGACAGGGGGCCTAAGATGAACACTGAAGCTTTCTTT.